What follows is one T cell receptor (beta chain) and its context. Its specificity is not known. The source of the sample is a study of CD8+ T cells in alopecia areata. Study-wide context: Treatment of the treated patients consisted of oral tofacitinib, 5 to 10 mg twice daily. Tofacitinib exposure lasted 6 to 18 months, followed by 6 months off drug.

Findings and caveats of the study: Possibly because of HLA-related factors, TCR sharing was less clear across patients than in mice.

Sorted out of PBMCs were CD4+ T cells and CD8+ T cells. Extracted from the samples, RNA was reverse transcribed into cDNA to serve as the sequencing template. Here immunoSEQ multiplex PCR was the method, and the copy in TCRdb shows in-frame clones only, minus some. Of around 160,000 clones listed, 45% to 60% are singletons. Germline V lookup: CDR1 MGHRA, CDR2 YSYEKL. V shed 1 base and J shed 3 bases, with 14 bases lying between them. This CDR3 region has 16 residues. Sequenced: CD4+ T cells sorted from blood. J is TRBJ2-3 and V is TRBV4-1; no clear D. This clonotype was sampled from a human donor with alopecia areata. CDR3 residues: CASSQVNLVVTDTQYF. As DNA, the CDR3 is TGCGCCAGCAGCCAAGTTAACCTAGTTGTGACAGATACGCAGTATTTT.